This TCR beta chain was recorded in a study of OX40 agonist ivuxolimab in advanced cancers. As for the study in general: Patients treated during dose escalation were battling hepatocellular carcinoma, melanoma, renal cell or head and neck cancer. Study conclusions and caveats: The work left the antigen specificity of expanded peripheral T cells undetermined.

Per germline, CDR1 SGHRS and CDR2 YFSETQ. Trimming pared 7 bases from V and 2 bases from J, leaving 13 bases between. The CDR3 covers 13 residues. In regard to this clone: What it binds is unknown.

Only in-frame clones appear in the TCRdb table, and some are missing; sequencing was by immunoSEQ multiplex PCR. The sample carries tens of thousands of clones, 75% to 90% recorded once. This sequence joins TRBV5-1 and TRBJ2-7; weak D call: TRBD1 (6 bases). The sample in question was CD4+ or CD8+ T cells sorted from blood, obtained in a trial of the OX40 agonist ivuxolimab. The TCR sequence derives from an adult with an advanced solid tumor such as melanoma, head and neck, liver or kidney cancer. This CDR3 is CASRLTGTYEQYF. CDR3 nucleotides: TGCGCCAGCCGCCTCACAGGGACCTACGAGCAGTACTTC.